A single sample gave rise to the 23 T cell receptor beta chains below, sequenced in a study of OX40 agonist ivuxolimab in advanced cancers. TCRdb keeps only in-frame clones here, not all; method: immunoSEQ multiplex PCR. Of 10,000 to 13,000 clones listed, roughly 79% are singletons. Sequences were derived from CD4+ or CD8+ T cells sorted from blood, sampled in a trial of the OX40 agonist ivuxolimab. The origin of the receptors is an adult with an advanced solid tumor such as melanoma, head and neck, liver or kidney cancer.

This sequence joins TRBV20-1 and TRBJ2-5; D unresolved. CDR1 DFQATT and CDR2 SNEGSKA come from the germline V gene (reference sequence). Trimming stripped 2 bases from V and 5 bases from J, with 6 bases between. The CDR3 length is 11 residues. Here the CDR3 reads CSARMVETQYF. CDR3 bases: TGCAGTGCTAGAATGGTCGAGACCCAGTACTTC.

V usage is TRBV7-9 and J usage is TRBJ2-1; possible D gene TRBD2, 5 bases. This CDR3 has 12 amino acids. Trimming removed 3 bases from V and 7 bases from J, with 7 bases in between. Per germline, CDR1 SEHNR and CDR2 FQNEAQ (reference sequence). DNA of the CDR3: TGTGCCAGCAGCTTTGAGGGTAATGAGCAGTTCTTC. Protein sequence: CASSFEGNEQFF.

This chain uses TRBV5-4 with TRBJ2-7, with 11 nucleotides matching TRBD2. Germline loops: CDR1 SGHNT, CDR2 YYREEE (reference sequence). V gave up 4 bases and J gave up 0 bases; unmatched junction bases: 9. This CDR3 is built from 17 residues. CDR3 sequence: CASSPASGGMSSYEQYF. In DNA form, the CDR3 reads TGTGCCAGCAGCCCAGCTAGCGGGGGGATGAGCTCCTACGAGCAGTACTTC.

The V gene is TRBV21-1, the J gene TRBJ2-5; the listed D gene, TRBD1, was not tested against the DNA. TRBV21-1 is assigned pseudogene status. CDR3 size: 14 residues. This chain's CDR3 is CAKDRQGLWETQYF. For the CDR3, the DNA is TGTGCCAAAGACCGACAGGGGTTGTGGGAGACCCAGTACTTC.

V usage is TRBV4-1 and J usage is TRBJ1-5, with D tentatively TRBD1 (5 bases). Germline CDR1 and CDR2: MGHRA and YSYEKL. Trimming removed 3 bases from V and 3 bases from J, with 9 bases in between. The CDR3 totals 14 residues. CDR3 amino acids: CASSQGRDNQPQHF. DNA of the CDR3: TGCGCCAGCAGCCAGGGCAGGGACAATCAGCCCCAGCATTTT.

The CDR3 is CASSSTVGEQYF. CDR3 coding DNA: TGTGCCAGCAGCTCAACGGTCGGCGAGCAGTACTTC. The rearrangement joins TRBV11-3 to TRBJ2-7; D gene ambiguous. Germline loops: CDR1 SGHNT, CDR2 YENEEA. CDR3 size: 12 residues. The V end lost 4 bases, the J end lost 6 bases, and 10 bases lay between the germline ends.

This clone was seen a few times. This chain joins TRBV10-1 and TRBJ2-1, with 7 nucleotides matching TRBD2. Germline V gene lookup returns CDR1 WNHNN and CDR2 SYGVQD (reference sequence). The trim removed 3 bases at V and 5 bases at J, leaving 4 bases unmatched. The CDR3 has 14 amino acids. The CDR3 nucleotides are TGCGCCAGCAGTGATGGACTAGTCCACAATGAGCAGTTCTTC. As protein: CASSDGLVHNEQFF.

This chain links TRBV6-5 with TRBJ1-5; TRBD1 matches at 9 bases. Trimming removed 6 bases from V and 14 bases from J; junction bases left unmatched: 5. The CDR3 is made up of 11 amino acids. Germline CDR1 is MNHEY and CDR2 is SVGAGI. The CDR3 bases are TGTGCCAGCAGCGGACGGGACAGGGAGCATTTT. It yields the protein CASSGRDREHF.

DNA for the CDR3: TGTGCCAGTAGGGGACTAGCGGGAGGGGGGGAGCAGTACTTC. Amino acids: CASRGLAGGGEQYF. The chain couples TRBV19 to TRBJ2-7; TRBD2 matches 16 bases. From germline, CDR1 is LNHDA and CDR2 SQIVND (reference sequence). This CDR3 has 14 amino acids. V lost 6 bases to trimming and J lost 7 bases; unmatched junction nucleotides: 3.

The chain employs TRBV9 and TRBJ2-3; 7 bases are shared with TRBD1. Germline loops: CDR1 SGDLS, CDR2 YYNGEE. There are 13 residues in the CDR3. The J segment lost 1 base and the V segment lost 6 bases, leaving 2 bases of the junction unmatched. In DNA, the CDR3 is TGTGCCAGCACAGGGGGAGGCACAGATACGCAGTATTTT. This gives the protein CASTGGGTDTQYF. The full variable domain, its missing parts supplied by reference TRBV9 and TRBJ2-3, is DSGVTQTPKHLITATGQRVTLRCSPRSGDLSVYWYQQSLDQGLQFLIQYYNGEERAKGNILERFSAQQFPDLHSELNLSSLELGDSALYFCASTGGGTDTQYFGPGTRLTVL.

This clone was picked up a small number of times. This chain links TRBV10-2 with TRBJ1-1; D is unclear. Between the trimmed V and J ends, which lost 2 bases and 5 bases, there was a span of 9 bases. This CDR3 region has 13 residues. Germline V gene sequence: CDR1 WSHSY, CDR2 SAAADI. The CDR3 nucleotides are TGCGCCAGCAGTGAGGGAGCTTTGACTGAAGCTTTCTTT. Translated, it gives CASSEGALTEAFF.

This clone was detected a few times. V is TRBV5-4 and J is TRBJ2-1, with 10 bases matching TRBD1. The CDR3 is 15 residues long. Germline values: CDR1 SGHNT, CDR2 YYREEE (reference sequence). V was clipped by 3 bases and J by 3 bases; unmatched bases: 3. The CDR3: CASSYGTGVYNEQFF. CDR3 coding DNA: TGTGCCAGCAGCTACGGGACAGGGGTCTACAATGAGCAGTTCTTC.

The V gene is TRBV29-1, the J gene TRBJ2-7, with 7 bases aligning to TRBD1. Germline CDR1 reads SQVTM; CDR2 reads ANQGSEA. With 8 bases clipped from V and 3 bases from J, the junction kept 13 bases outside the gene matches. This CDR3 has 14 amino acids. The CDR3 nucleotides read TGCAGCTCCTACCGGGACAGTAGGGGCTACGAGCAGTACTTC. This encodes CSSYRDSRGYEQYF.

This chain joins TRBV2 and TRBJ2-7; the D is unclear. The germline V gene encodes CDR1 SNHLY and CDR2 FYNNEI. This CDR3 region has 13 residues. V was cut by 2 bases and J by 6 bases, with 11 bases left in between. The CDR3 coding sequence is TGTGCCAGCAGTGAATGGGGAAATGGCGAGCAGTACTTC. Translating gives CASSEWGNGEQYF.

J is TRBJ1-1 and V is TRBV11-3; the D is unclear. V was clipped by 4 bases and J by 0 bases, with 6 bases between them. Germline V gene lookup returns CDR1 SGHNT and CDR2 YENEEA. This CDR3 is 13 amino acids long. This CDR3 reads CASSSNMNTEAFF. CDR3 DNA: TGTGCCAGCAGCTCTAACATGAACACTGAAGCTTTCTTT.

The rearrangement links TRBV30 to TRBJ1-4; D unclear. CDR1 is GTSNPN and CDR2 is SVGIG in the germline V gene (reference sequence). There are 11 residues in the CDR3. Trimming pared 5 bases from V and 8 bases from J, leaving 9 bases between. The CDR3 reads CAWDVEEKLFF. CDR3 DNA sequence: TGTGCCTGGGACGTTGAAGAAAAACTGTTTTTT.

Only one count was recorded for this clone. This rearrangement joins TRBV11-2 to TRBJ2-3; D may be TRBD1 (6 bases). This CDR3 contains 13 residues. Per germline, CDR1 SGHAT and CDR2 FQNNGV. The chain's CDR3 is CAGGGVNTDTQYF. DNA for the CDR3: TGTGCAGGGGGTGGGGTTAACACAGATACGCAGTATTTT. Together with reference TRBV11-2 and TRBJ2-3, the CDR3 gives the full variable domain: EAGVAQSPRYKIIEKRQSVAFWCNPISGHATLYWYQQILGQGPKLLIQFQNNGVVDDSQLPKDRFSAERLKGVDSTLKIQPAKLEDSAVYLCAGGGVNTDTQYFGPGTRLTVL.

The J gene is TRBJ1-6, the V gene TRBV6-5, with TRBD1 matching 7 bases. V was clipped by 6 bases and J by 7 bases; unmatched bases: 9. Looked up from germline, CDR1 is MNHEY and CDR2 is SVGAGI. This CDR3 contains 15 residues. Here the CDR3 DNA reads TGTGCCAGCAGCGACCCCGACAGGGTAAATTCACCCCTCCACTTT. The encoded protein is CASSDPDRVNSPLHF.

The J gene is TRBJ2-7, the V gene TRBV27, with unresolved D. The V end lost 4 bases, the J end lost 4 bases, and 11 bases lay between the germline ends. CDR1 MNHEY and CDR2 SMNVEV come from the germline V gene (reference sequence). CDR3 length: 13 amino acids. CDR3 DNA sequence: TGTGCCAGCAGTTCCCCAGACATGTACGAGCAGTACTTC. It codes for CASSSPDMYEQYF.

V is TRBV7-8 and J is TRBJ2-2; tentative D call: TRBD2 (5 bases). The germline gives CDR1 SGHVS, CDR2 FQNEAQ. V was shortened by 1 base and J by 3 bases, with 12 bases between the two germline ends. This CDR3 is 16 amino acids long. CDR3 loop: CASSLGGQEDTGELFF. The DNA of the CDR3 is TGTGCCAGCAGCTTAGGAGGGCAGGAGGACACCGGGGAGCTGTTTTTT.

CDR3 protein: CASSYGTGGLYEQYF. For the CDR3, the DNA is TGTGCCAGCAGCTACGGGACAGGGGGCCTCTACGAGCAGTACTTC. This chain uses TRBV5-5 with TRBJ2-7; 12 bases are a match to TRBD1. Trimming removed 3 bases from V and 3 bases from J; junction bases left unmatched: 4. Germline V CDR1 and CDR2: SGHKS, YYEKEE (reference sequence). The CDR3 has 15 residues.

The chain uses TRBV30 and TRBJ2-2; tentatively, D is TRBD1 (6 bases). V shed 8 bases and J shed 6 bases, with 13 bases lying between them. Germline V gives CDR1 GTSNPN, CDR2 SVGIG (reference sequence). The CDR3 spans 12 residues. CDR3: CAIQGPAGELFF. The CDR3 coding sequence is TGTGCCATACAGGGTCCCGCCGGGGAGCTGTTTTTT. Full variable domain (rest looked up from reference TRBV30 and TRBJ2-2): SQTIHQWPATLVQPVGSPLSLECTVEGTSNPNLYWYRQAAGRGLQLLFYSVGIGQISSEVPQNLSASRPQDRQFILSSKKLLLSDSGFYLCAIQGPAGELFFGEGSRLTVL.

The rearrangement joins TRBV6-5 to TRBJ2-2, with D possibly TRBD1 on 7 matching bases. Germline values: CDR1 MNHEY, CDR2 SVGAGI. The V end was cut by 2 bases, the J end by 5 bases, with 9 bases between. There are 14 residues in the CDR3. The CDR3: CASSYAGGTGELFF. The CDR3 nucleotides read TGTGCCAGCAGTTACGCAGGGGGGACCGGGGAGCTGTTTTTT.